The entry that follows covers one TCR beta chain sequence. The antigen is undetermined. This sample stems from a study of cytomegalovirus exposure and HLA in healthy donors. The PCR had 60 Vbeta and 13 Jbeta primers. Assay used: immunoSEQ multiplex PCR; TCRdb lists only in-frame clones, some missing. This table holds about 200,000 clones. The CDR3 is 14 residues long. V shed 5 bases and J 8 bases; nucleotides not matched to a gene: 6. Germline lookup yields CDR1 MNHEY and CDR2 SMNVEV (reference sequence). The study, taken as a whole, reports: Associated with HLA alleles at 0.05 false discovery rate in a later analysis were over 15,000 TCR beta sequences. The authors judged a highly shared variant cluster likely a sequencing artifact.

Sequenced input: PBMCs. The rearrangement links TRBV27 to TRBJ1-4; 9 nucleotides match TRBD1. The clonotype was recovered from a girl aged 2 to 9 in good health and CMV-seropositive. CDR3 region: CASSPQGAYEKLFF. Here the CDR3 DNA reads TGTGCCAGCAGTCCACAGGGGGCATACGAAAAACTGTTTTTT.